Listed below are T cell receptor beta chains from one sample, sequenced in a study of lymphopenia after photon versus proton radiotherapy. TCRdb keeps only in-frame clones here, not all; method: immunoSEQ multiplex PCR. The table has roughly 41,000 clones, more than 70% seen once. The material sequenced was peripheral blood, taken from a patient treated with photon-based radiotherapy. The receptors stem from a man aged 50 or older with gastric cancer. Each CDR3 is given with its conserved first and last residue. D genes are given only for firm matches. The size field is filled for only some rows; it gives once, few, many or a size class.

cdr3_nt: TGTGCCAGCAGTTTCGGCGGAGAGACCCAGTACTTC
cdr3_aa: CASSFGGETQYF
v_call: TRBV6-5
d_call: .
j_call: TRBJ2-5
clone_size: .

cdr3_nt: TGTGCCTGGAGTAAGGTCAGGGGGTGGTCACCCCTCCACTTT
cdr3_aa: CAWSKVRGWSPLHF
v_call: TRBV30
d_call: TRBD1
j_call: TRBJ1-6
clone_size: .

cdr3_nt: TGCGCCAGCAGCTGGAACAGGAACACTGAAGCTTTCTTT
cdr3_aa: CASSWNRNTEAFF
v_call: TRBV5-1
d_call: .
j_call: TRBJ1-1
clone_size: once

cdr3_nt: TGTGCCAGTCAGAGAGAAATACATAATTCACCCCTCCACTTT
cdr3_aa: CASQREIHNSPLHF
v_call: TRBV19
d_call: .
j_call: TRBJ1-6
clone_size: .

cdr3_nt: TGTGCCAGCAGCTTGGATCGTGCGGGTGAGCAGTTCTTC
cdr3_aa: CASSLDRAGEQFF
v_call: TRBV5-4
d_call: .
j_call: TRBJ2-1
clone_size: once

cdr3_nt: TGTGCCTGGAGCCGGGACAGGGAGTACGAGCAGTACTTC
cdr3_aa: CAWSRDREYEQYF
v_call: TRBV30
d_call: TRBD1
j_call: TRBJ2-7
clone_size: once

cdr3_nt: TGTGCCAGCAGTTATCCCCTTTGGGACCATTACGAGCAGTACTTC
cdr3_aa: CASSYPLWDHYEQYF
v_call: TRBV27
d_call: .
j_call: TRBJ2-7
clone_size: .

cdr3_nt: TGTGCCAGCAGAACGAAACTAGCGCCTAGGGGCGAGCAGTACTTC
cdr3_aa: CASRTKLAPRGEQYF
v_call: TRBV28
d_call: TRBD2
j_call: TRBJ2-7
clone_size: .

cdr3_nt: TGTGCCAGCAGTGAATCAGGGGCGGGACTTGGAGACAATGAGCAGTTCTTC
cdr3_aa: CASSESGAGLGDNEQFF
v_call: TRBV25-1
d_call: .
j_call: TRBJ2-1
clone_size: .

cdr3_nt: TGTGCCAGCAGCTTAGGAGGCGGGAAGGGCAATGAGCAGTTCTTC
cdr3_aa: CASSLGGGKGNEQFF
v_call: TRBV11-2
d_call: .
j_call: TRBJ2-1
clone_size: .

cdr3_nt: TGTGCCAGCAGGCCGGGACTAACAGACAATGAGCAGTTCTTC
cdr3_aa: CASRPGLTDNEQFF
v_call: TRBV7-9
d_call: TRBD2
j_call: TRBJ2-1
clone_size: .

cdr3_nt: TGTGCCAGCAGCTTAGCCCTCGGACAGGGGGCGCGAGGCTACACCTTC
cdr3_aa: CASSLALGQGARGYTF
v_call: TRBV11-1
d_call: TRBD1
j_call: TRBJ1-2
clone_size: .

cdr3_nt: TGTGCCAGCAGTGTCCTCGGGACAGAGCGAAACACCATATATTTT
cdr3_aa: CASSVLGTERNTIYF
v_call: TRBV6-4
d_call: TRBD1
j_call: TRBJ1-3
clone_size: once

cdr3_nt: TGTGCCAGCAGCTGGACTAGCGAGGGTGAGCAGTTCTTC
cdr3_aa: CASSWTSEGEQFF
v_call: TRBV6-4
d_call: TRBD2
j_call: TRBJ2-1
clone_size: .

cdr3_nt: TGTGCCAGCAGCGTGAGCCTTTATGGCTACACCTTC
cdr3_aa: CASSVSLYGYTF
v_call: TRBV11-2
d_call: .
j_call: TRBJ1-2
clone_size: .

cdr3_nt: TGTGCCAGCAGTTCTGGATGGAGGGGGCCTAATCAGCCCCAGCATTTT
cdr3_aa: CASSSGWRGPNQPQHF
v_call: TRBV28
d_call: TRBD1
j_call: TRBJ1-5
clone_size: .

cdr3_nt: TGTGCCAGCAGCTTAGATCGGGGGGTCTATGGCTACACCTTC
cdr3_aa: CASSLDRGVYGYTF
v_call: TRBV11-3
d_call: .
j_call: TRBJ1-2
clone_size: .